This T cell receptor beta chain was recovered during a study of CD8 T cells in Susac syndrome. Broader study findings: The study's TCR sequencing and HLA analysis drew on a certain number of individuals. That number was acknowledged as relatively small.

Germline V gene lookup returns CDR1 SEHNR and CDR2 FQNEAQ (reference sequence). Losses at the gene ends were 6 bases for V and 4 bases for J; bases not matched to a gene: 5. This CDR3 contains 14 residues. Concerning this clonotype itself: Its antigen is as yet unknown.

TCR beta from blood CD8+ and CD4+ T cells was sequenced. An amount of RNA that ranged from about 0.45 to 1 ug was reverse transcribed with random hexamers. Multiplex PCR with immunoSEQ amplified the TCR beta CDR3 across 54 Vbeta and 13 Jbeta. TCRdb passed the immunoSEQ multiplex PCR reads through MiXCR, listing each CDR3 protein once. The sample has roughly 200,000 distinct CDR3 sequences; approximately 95% are singletons. Material: CD4+ T cells from PBMCs. The clonotype was recovered from a human donor with multiple sclerosis. The chain combines TRBV7-9 with TRBJ1-1, with TRBD1 identical over 10 bases. In DNA, the CDR3 is TGTGCCAGCAGGGGGACAGGGGAGAGCACTGAAGCTTTCTTT. Translating it yields CASRGTGESTEAFF.